This TCR beta chain was captured in a study of T cells after yellow fever vaccination. TCRdb itself ran the 5' RACE reads through MiXCR, one entry per CDR3 protein. The repertoire holds 150,000 or so distinct CDR3 sequences, with 6% to 7.5% as singletons. This clonotype was detected a few times. The V end lost 5 bases, the J end lost 1 base, and 14 bases lay between the germline ends. The CDR3 runs 15 residues. The germline V gene encodes CDR1 MNHNS and CDR2 SASEGT. The sequencing used CD4+ T cells sorted from PBMCs, collected 5 days after the first yellow fever vaccination. The source is a man between 18 and 29 years old who received the YFV17D yellow fever vaccine. The gene calls are TRBV6-1 and TRBJ2-5; the D gene is possibly TRBD1 (6 bases). The CDR3 DNA reads TGTGCCAGCAGTCCTAGTGGGACACTCCAAGAGACCCAGTACTTC. It specifies CASSPSGTLQETQYF.